The TCR beta chain under discussion was sequenced for a study of T-cell memory formation after mild COVID-19. Study at large: TCR clusters largely stayed donor specific.

The sample holds a few counts of this clonotype. Germline CDR1 reads SEHNR; CDR2 reads FQNEAQ (reference sequence). V dropped 5 bases and J dropped 8 bases, with 7 bases sitting between them. The CDR3 spans 11 residues. TCRdb re-called the 5' RACE reads with MiXCR, one entry per CDR3 protein. The data contain 95,000 to 120,000 distinct CDR3 sequences, roughly 20% of them singletons. Material for sequencing was PBMCs or a T cell subset sorted from them (not recorded which). This TCR came from a man aged 18 to 29 who had mild COVID-19 (a few samples of this study predate the infection). Cell type and time point are not known. V gene TRBV7-9 combines with J gene TRBJ2-1, with D maybe TRBD2 (5 bases). The CDR3 DNA reads TGTGCCAGCAGCCGGGATTATGAGCAGTTCTTC. This gives the protein CASSRDYEQFF. Full variable domain (outside the CDR3, taken from reference TRBV7-9 and TRBJ2-1): DTGVSQNPRHKITKRGQNVTFRCDPISEHNRLYWYRQTLGQGPEFLTYFQNEAQLEKSRLLSDRFSAERPKGSFSTLEIQRTEQGDSAMYLCASSRDYEQFFGPGTRLTVL.